This T cell receptor beta chain stems from a study of blood T cell repertoires in COVID-19. Study information: The analysed material was cDNA or gDNA that came from T cells, B-cell-depleted T cells, or PBMCs.

Per the authors' pipeline: Amplification of reference gene primers was used by the study to estimate nucleated cell counts. Method: immunoSEQ multiplex PCR; TCRdb's copy keeps in-frame clones and lacks some. V and J calls and clone size are those listed in that table; D and trimming were worked out from the DNA. The sample contains around 130,000 clones, around 78% of which appear only once. The CDR3 is 15 residues long. Trimming took 1 base from V and 2 from J, leaving 10 bases between them. Germline values: CDR1 SGHNT, CDR2 YYREEE (reference sequence). The origin of this receptor is a human donor in a cohort sampled during active COVID-19. The sample comprised peripheral blood. The J gene is TRBJ2-1, the V gene TRBV5-4, with a tentative D call TRBD2 (5 bases). The chain's CDR3 is CASSLKRGTYNEQFF. The CDR3 DNA follows: TGTGCCAGCAGCTTGAAGCGAGGGACCTACAATGAGCAGTTCTTC.